These T cell receptor beta chains were read from a single sample in a study of cytomegalovirus exposure and HLA in healthy donors. The repertoire was sequenced with immunoSEQ multiplex PCR; TCRdb's copy has only in-frame clones and lacks some. The sample lists some 100,000 clones; less than 75% were seen once. Sequencing was done on a sample of PBMCs. The receptors here all came from a woman aged 30 to 39 in good health and CMV-seropositive. CDR3s include the opening cysteine and the closing phenylalanine or tryptophan. Fields, in order: J gene, D gene, CDR3 length, V gene, clone size, CDR3 DNA, CDR3 protein. A D gene is named only where the DNA matches it firmly. Expanded clones are given a class, and other clones once, few, many or no size at all.

>TRBJ2-5|TRBD2|15|TRBV11-2|few
TGTGCCAGCAGGTTAGCGGGGTCCATCCAAGAGACCCAGTACTTC
CASRLAGSIQETQYF
>TRBJ2-7|.|12|TRBV10-3|few
TGTGCCATCAGCGGACAGCCCTACGAGCAGTACTTC
CAISGQPYEQYF
>TRBJ1-4|TRBD1|16|TRBV5-1|.
TGCGCCAGCAGCTCGAGAACAGGGGTAACTAATGAAAAACTGTTTTTT
CASSSRTGVTNEKLFF
>TRBJ1-2|TRBD1|12|TRBV5-6|.
TGTGCCAGCAGCTTTACAGGGGCCTTGAGCACCTTC
CASSFTGALSTF
>TRBJ2-1|TRBD2|15|TRBV11-2|.
TGTGCCAGCAGCTCCCACGGGGGGGCAAGAAATGAGCAGTTCTTC
CASSSHGGARNEQFF
>TRBJ2-5|TRBD2|15|TRBV7-2|once
TGTGCCAGCAGCTTAGGCGCGGGGGGGCAGGAGACCCAGTACTTC
CASSLGAGGQETQYF
>TRBJ2-3|.|18|TRBV15|.
TGTGCCACCAGCAGAGATTTTCTGGCGGAGCGAATCACAGATACGCAGTATTTT
CATSRDFLAERITDTQYF
>TRBJ1-6|.|16|TRBV5-8|once
TGTGCCAGCAGCCCCAGACAGCGCTCCTATAATTCACCCCTCCACTTT
CASSPRQRSYNSPLHF
>TRBJ2-5|TRBD1|15|TRBV6-1|.
TGTGCCAGCAGTCTATCAGATTACAGGGGAGAGACCCAGTACTTC
CASSLSDYRGETQYF
>TRBJ1-1|TRBD1|16|TRBV11-2|.
TGTGCCAGCAGCCCTAGGACAGGTAACATGAACACTGAAGCTTTCTTT
CASSPRTGNMNTEAFF
>TRBJ1-4|.|14|TRBV9|few
TGTGCCAGCAGCGCGGGAGCGGCTAATGAAAAACTGTTTTTT
CASSAGAANEKLFF
>TRBJ1-2|.|13|TRBV28|.
TGTGCCAGCAGTAACTACAGGGAAGGTGGCTACACCTTC
CASSNYREGGYTF
>TRBJ1-6|TRBD1|18|TRBV5-1|.
TGCGCCAGCAGCTTTTCTCCGGGACAGGGGGCCTATAATTCACCCCTCCACTTT
CASSFSPGQGAYNSPLHF
>TRBJ2-7|TRBD1|13|TRBV29-1|.
TGCAGCGTTACCGGGACAGGGGCCTACGAGCAGTACTTC
CSVTGTGAYEQYF
>TRBJ2-7|TRBD2|14|TRBV18|once
TGTGCCAGCTCGCGGGGGACGGAGACCTACGAGCAGTACTTC
CASSRGTETYEQYF
>TRBJ2-1|TRBD1|17|TRBV27|.
TGTGCCAGCAGCCCGGCCCCAGGGACAGTAACCTACAATGAGCAGTTCTTC
CASSPAPGTVTYNEQFF
>TRBJ2-2|TRBD2|17|TRBV27|few
TGTGCCAGCAGTTTACTAGCGGGGGGGGGAAACACCGGGGAGCTGTTTTTT
CASSLLAGGGNTGELFF
>TRBJ2-7|TRBD2|15|TRBV5-1|.
TGCGCCAGCAGCCAAGGTGCGGGGGGGCCGTACGAGCAGTACTTC
CASSQGAGGPYEQYF
>TRBJ1-4|TRBD1|16|TRBV19|.
TGTGCCAGTGAGGGGACAGGGGGCCCGGTGGGCGAAAAACTGTTTTTT
CASEGTGGPVGEKLFF
>TRBJ2-5|TRBD1|14|TRBV4-1|.
TGCGCCAGCAGCCCCGGCAGGGGGCAAGAGACCCAGTACTTC
CASSPGRGQETQYF
>TRBJ1-2|.|11|TRBV7-9|.
TGTGCCGTCCAGGATAACTATGGCTACACCTTC
CAVQDNYGYTF
>TRBJ2-5|TRBD2|17|TRBV19|once
TGTGCCAGTAGTAGTACTAGCGGGGGGGAGAAAGGGGAGACCCAGTACTTC
CASSSTSGGEKGETQYF
>TRBJ1-6|.|15|TRBV7-6|.
TGTGCCAGCAGCTTAGAGGAGGGGCGGGGGTCACCCCTCCACTTT
CASSLEEGRGSPLHF
>TRBJ1-2|.|12|TRBV23-1|.
TGCGCCAGCAGAGAGGGACAAAAAGGCTACACCTTC
CASREGQKGYTF
>TRBJ2-3|TRBD2|14|TRBV6-1|.
TGTGCCAGCCTTCTAGCGGGGGGGGCCCGTACGCAGTATTTT
CASLLAGGARTQYF
>TRBJ1-4|.|15|TRBV5-1|.
TGCGCCAGCAGCTGGGGAGGTGCAACTAATGAAAAACTGTTTTTT
CASSWGGATNEKLFF
>TRBJ2-3|.|16|TRBV5-1|.
TGCGCCAGCAGGGGTTGGGGGGGCCTAAGCACAGATACGCAGTATTTT
CASRGWGGLSTDTQYF
>TRBJ2-3|TRBD2|13|TRBV6-5|.
TGTGCCAGCAGGGCGGGGGGGGAGGATACGCAGTATTTT
CASRAGGEDTQYF
>TRBJ2-2|.|21|TRBV21-1|.
TGTGCCAGCAGCGCCCGACCTCCGGGACAGGGGGCCGGGATCGACACCGGGGAGCTGTTTTTT
CASSARPPGQGAGIDTGELFF
>TRBJ2-2|.|15|TRBV23-1|.
TGCGCCAGCAGTCCAATACAGGGCCGAACCGGGGAGCTGTTTTTT
CASSPIQGRTGELFF
>TRBJ2-7|.|11|TRBV5-1|.
TGCGCCAGCAGCTTCGCCTACGAGCAGTACTTC
CASSFAYEQYF
>TRBJ2-2|.|15|TRBV6-5|.
TGTACCAGCAGTTACGTCCAGGGGTTGTCCGGGGAGCTGTTTTTT
CTSSYVQGLSGELFF
>TRBJ1-3|.|17|TRBV4-2|.
TGTGCCAGCAGCCAAGATCAAGGGACAAGCTCTGGAAACACCATATATTTT
CASSQDQGTSSGNTIYF
>TRBJ2-7|TRBD1|16|TRBV5-1|.
TGCGCCAGCAGCGAAAACGCCGGGACAGGGATGGAAGAGCAGTACTTC
CASSENAGTGMEEQYF
>TRBJ1-6|TRBD1|15|TRBV6-1|.
TGTGCCAGCAGTGAAGCTTGGACAGGGCAATCACCCCTCCACTTT
CASSEAWTGQSPLHF
>TRBJ2-7|.|14|TRBV2|.
TGTGCCAGCACCCTCGGGACGGGAGCTTACGAGCAGTACTTC
CASTLGTGAYEQYF
>TRBJ1-6|.|15|TRBV7-3|.
TGTGCCAGCAGCCGTACGACAGATAATAATTCACCCCTCCACTTT
CASSRTTDNNSPLHF
>TRBJ2-7|.|14|TRBV5-1|few
TGCGCCAGCAGCTTGGAACGGGTTTCCTACGAGCAGTACTTC
CASSLERVSYEQYF
>TRBJ1-5|TRBD1|15|TRBV2|.
TGTGCCAGCAGGGTAGACAGGGGGCTAAATCAGCCCCAGCATTTT
CASRVDRGLNQPQHF
>TRBJ1-1|.|13|TRBV30|.
TGTGCCTGGAACCAGGGATTGAACACTGAAGCTTTCTTT
CAWNQGLNTEAFF